These T cell receptor beta chains were read from a single sample in a study of shared clonotypes between healthy human individuals. TCRdb's copy holds only in-frame clones and misses some; the assay was immunoSEQ multiplex PCR. This sample has under 700,000 clones, with 85% to 95% found just once. The sample taken for sequencing was naive CD8+ T cells sorted from blood. These receptors were taken from a woman aged 25 to 39 in good health. CDR3s include the opening cysteine and the closing phenylalanine or tryptophan. The D gene is left open where the match is weak. Expanded clones are given a class, and other clones once, few, many or no size at all.

>NA|TRBJ2-7|TRBV7-9|TRBD2
CASSLGALLSGGIHEQYF
TGTGCCAGCAGCTTAGGGGCGCTTTTGTCGGGAGGGATCCACGAGCAGTACTTC
>NA|TRBJ1-1|TRBV7-9|NA
CASSLSGTEAFF
TGTGCCAGCAGCTTATCAGGGACTGAAGCTTTCTTT
>NA|TRBJ2-3|TRBV11-2|TRBD1
CASSLAFGTEITDTQYF
TGTGCCAGCAGCTTAGCATTCGGGACAGAGATCACAGATACGCAGTATTTT
>NA|TRBJ1-1|TRBV20-1|NA
CSALGVTEAFF
TGCAGTGCTTTGGGGGTTACTGAAGCTTTCTTT
>NA|TRBJ1-2|TRBV4-2|NA
CASSYESRSTGGYTF
TGTGCCAGCAGCTACGAATCCCGGTCGACCGGTGGCTACACCTTC
>NA|TRBJ2-7|TRBV28|NA
CASRAGNDIHEQYF
TGTGCCAGCAGGGCAGGGAATGATATCCACGAGCAGTACTTC
>NA|TRBJ1-2|TRBV10-3|TRBD1
CAISQWNGTGRNYGYTF
TGTGCCATCAGTCAATGGAACGGGACAGGGCGGAACTATGGCTACACCTTC
>NA|TRBJ2-6|TRBV28|TRBD2
CASSFSGRDAGANVLTF
TGTGCCAGCAGTTTTAGCGGGAGGGATGCTGGGGCCAACGTCCTGACTTTC
>NA|TRBJ2-7|TRBV5-1|TRBD1
CASREDRSYEQYF
TGCGCCAGCAGAGAGGACAGGTCCTACGAGCAGTACTTC
>once|TRBJ2-3|TRBV7-2|NA
CASSLVDGSEDDTQYF
TGTGCCAGCAGCTTAGTCGACGGGAGCGAAGACGATACGCAGTATTTT
>NA|TRBJ2-7|TRBV7-6|NA
CASSLAKVGEQYF
TGTGCCAGCAGCTTAGCCAAAGTTGGCGAGCAGTACTTC
>NA|TRBJ2-7|TRBV5-1|TRBD2
CASSFSGIPYEQYF
TGCGCCAGCAGCTTTAGCGGGATCCCCTACGAGCAGTACTTC
>NA|TRBJ2-4|TRBV5-3|NA
CARSTELAKNIQYF
TGTGCCAGAAGCACAGAACTAGCCAAAAACATTCAGTACTTC
>NA|TRBJ2-7|TRBV7-8|NA
CASSSTKVFSYEQYF
TGTGCCAGCAGCTCCACCAAGGTCTTCTCCTACGAGCAGTACTTC
>NA|TRBJ2-3|TRBV28|NA
CASSLVNSDTQYF
TGTGCCAGCAGCCTCGTCAATTCAGATACGCAGTATTTT
>NA|TRBJ1-5|TRBV30|NA
CAWSVGMGIGQPQHF
TGTGCCTGGAGTGTCGGTATGGGTATTGGTCAGCCCCAGCATTTT
>NA|TRBJ2-6|TRBV4-1|NA
CASSQEGMYSGANVLTF
TGCGCCAGCAGCCAAGAAGGAATGTACTCTGGGGCCAACGTCCTGACTTTC
>once|TRBJ2-7|TRBV4-1|NA
CASSQSETNTYEQYF
TGCGCCAGCAGCCAAAGCGAGACCAATACCTACGAGCAGTACTTC
>NA|TRBJ2-3|TRBV13|NA
CASSAHESDTQYF
TGTGCCAGCAGCGCGCACGAATCAGATACGCAGTATTTT
>NA|TRBJ2-7|TRBV10-1|TRBD1
CASSESGTGGFYEQYF
TGCGCCAGCAGTGAGTCGGGAACAGGGGGTTTCTACGAGCAGTACTTC
>once|TRBJ2-3|TRBV19|TRBD2
CASSPGLAGGLTRTDTQYF
TGTGCCAGTAGTCCAGGACTAGCGGGAGGCTTGACTAGGACAGATACGCAGTATTTT
>NA|TRBJ2-2|TRBV19|TRBD2
CASSIPSGSSGELFF
TGTGCCAGTAGTATACCCAGCGGGAGTTCCGGGGAGCTGTTTTTT
>NA|TRBJ2-1|TRBV27|NA
CASSLFPGLEQFF
TGTGCCAGCAGTTTATTCCCGGGACTTGAGCAGTTCTTC
>few|TRBJ2-7|TRBV11-2|NA
CASSLGLNYEQYF
TGTGCCAGCAGCTTAGGATTGAACTACGAGCAGTACTTC
>NA|TRBJ2-2|TRBV13|TRBD2
CASSSLREGNTGELFF
TGTGCCAGCAGCTCCTTGCGGGAGGGGAACACCGGGGAGCTGTTTTTT
>NA|TRBJ2-5|TRBV2|NA
CASMLTSQETQYF
TGTGCCAGCATGTTGACTAGCCAAGAGACCCAGTACTTC
>NA|TRBJ2-7|TRBV5-3|TRBD1
CARSRPGQGARFPYEQYF
TGTGCCAGAAGCAGACCGGGACAGGGGGCAAGATTTCCCTACGAGCAGTACTTC
>NA|TRBJ1-1|TRBV12-5|NA
CASGSGGGENTEAFF
TGTGCTAGTGGCTCCGGTGGGGGGGAGAACACTGAAGCTTTCTTT
>NA|TRBJ2-7|TRBV6-6|NA
CASKGDKYEQYF
TGTGCCAGCAAGGGGGACAAGTACGAGCAGTACTTC
>NA|TRBJ2-7|TRBV7-8|TRBD2
CASSLALAAGEQYF
TGTGCCAGCAGCTTAGCGCTAGCGGCTGGGGAGCAGTACTTC
>NA|TRBJ1-1|TRBV11-2|NA
CASLDRNTEAFF
TGTGCCAGCCTGGACCGGAACACTGAAGCTTTCTTT
>NA|TRBJ2-1|TRBV5-1|TRBD2
CASRGTSGEGEFF
TGCGCCAGCAGAGGTACTAGCGGAGAGGGGGAGTTCTTC
>NA|TRBJ2-2|TRBV2|NA
CASKGMNGELFF
TGTGCCAGCAAGGGGATGAACGGGGAGCTGTTTTTT
>NA|TRBJ2-7|TRBV6-5|TRBD2
CASSYSSGSRDEQYF
TGTGCCAGCAGTTACTCTAGCGGGAGTAGAGACGAGCAGTACTTC
>NA|TRBJ2-7|TRBV27|TRBD2
CASSLSGNYEQYF
TGTGCCAGCAGTTTAAGCGGGAATTACGAGCAGTACTTC